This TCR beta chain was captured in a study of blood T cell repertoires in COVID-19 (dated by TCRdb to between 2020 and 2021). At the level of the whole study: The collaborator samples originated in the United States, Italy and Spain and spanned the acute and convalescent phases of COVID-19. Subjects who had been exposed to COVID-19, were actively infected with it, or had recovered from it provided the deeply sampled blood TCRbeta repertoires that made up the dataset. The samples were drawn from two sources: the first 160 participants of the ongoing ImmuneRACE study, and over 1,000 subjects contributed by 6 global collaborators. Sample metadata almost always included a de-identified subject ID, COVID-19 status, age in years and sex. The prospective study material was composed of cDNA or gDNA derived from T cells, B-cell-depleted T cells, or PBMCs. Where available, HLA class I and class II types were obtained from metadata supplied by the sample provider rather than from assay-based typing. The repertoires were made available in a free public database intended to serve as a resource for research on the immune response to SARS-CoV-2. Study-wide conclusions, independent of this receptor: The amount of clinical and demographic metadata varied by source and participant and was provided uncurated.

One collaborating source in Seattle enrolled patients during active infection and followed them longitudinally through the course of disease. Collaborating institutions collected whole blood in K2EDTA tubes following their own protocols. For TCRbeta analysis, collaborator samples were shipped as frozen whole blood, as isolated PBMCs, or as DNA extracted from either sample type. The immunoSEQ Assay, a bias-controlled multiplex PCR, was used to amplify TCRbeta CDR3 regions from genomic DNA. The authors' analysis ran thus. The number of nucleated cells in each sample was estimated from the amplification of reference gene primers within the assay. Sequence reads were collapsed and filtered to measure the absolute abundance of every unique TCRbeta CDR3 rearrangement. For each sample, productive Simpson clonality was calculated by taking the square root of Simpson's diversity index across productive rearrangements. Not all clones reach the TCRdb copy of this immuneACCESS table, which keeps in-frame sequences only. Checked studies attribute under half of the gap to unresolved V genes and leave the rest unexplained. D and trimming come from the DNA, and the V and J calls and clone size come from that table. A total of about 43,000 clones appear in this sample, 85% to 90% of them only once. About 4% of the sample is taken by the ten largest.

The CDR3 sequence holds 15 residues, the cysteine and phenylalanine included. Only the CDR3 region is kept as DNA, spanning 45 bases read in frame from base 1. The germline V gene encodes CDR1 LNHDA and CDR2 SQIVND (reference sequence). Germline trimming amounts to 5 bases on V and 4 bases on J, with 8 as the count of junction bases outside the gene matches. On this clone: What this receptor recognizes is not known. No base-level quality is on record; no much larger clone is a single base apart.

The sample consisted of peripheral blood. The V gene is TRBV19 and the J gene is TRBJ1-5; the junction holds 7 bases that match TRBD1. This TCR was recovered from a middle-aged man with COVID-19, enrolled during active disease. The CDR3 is CASSAPEGANQPQHF. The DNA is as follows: TGTGCCAGTAGTGCCCCCGAGGGGGCTAATCAGCCCCAGCATTTT.